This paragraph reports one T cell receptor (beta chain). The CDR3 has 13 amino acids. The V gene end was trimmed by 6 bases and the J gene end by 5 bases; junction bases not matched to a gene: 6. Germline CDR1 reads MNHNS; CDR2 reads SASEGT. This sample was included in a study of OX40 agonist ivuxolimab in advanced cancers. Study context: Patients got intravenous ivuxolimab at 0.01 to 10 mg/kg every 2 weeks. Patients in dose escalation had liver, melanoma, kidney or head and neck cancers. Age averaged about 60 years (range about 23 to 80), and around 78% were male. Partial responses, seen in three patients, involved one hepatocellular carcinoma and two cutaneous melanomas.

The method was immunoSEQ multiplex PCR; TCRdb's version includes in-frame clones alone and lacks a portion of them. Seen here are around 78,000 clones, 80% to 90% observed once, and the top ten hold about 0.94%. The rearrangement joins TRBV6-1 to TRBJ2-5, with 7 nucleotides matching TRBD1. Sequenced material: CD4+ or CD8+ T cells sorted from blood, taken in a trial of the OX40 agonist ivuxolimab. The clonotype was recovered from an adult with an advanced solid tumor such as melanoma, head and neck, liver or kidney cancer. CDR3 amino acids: CASRRQGTETQYF. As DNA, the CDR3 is TGTGCCAGCAGACGACAGGGAACCGAGACCCAGTACTTC.